This T cell receptor (beta chain) was sequenced during a study of cytomegalovirus exposure and HLA in healthy donors (dated by TCRdb to 2016 to 2017). Describing the broader study: An earlier analysis of approximately 550 of the donors reported 250 to 300 Gb of sequence data and about 100 million unique TCR beta sequences from 150 million to 200 million T cells. About 300 gigabases of sequencing data and tens of millions of unique TCR sequences were included in an early release covering 500 to 750 HLA-typed donors. Of the approximately 370 genotyped donors, 81% were placed in the genetic ancestry cluster associated with self-reported Caucasian donors. The study was designed to test whether signatures of past pathogen exposure could be identified by cataloging public T cell receptors. The T cell repertoires of around 670 subjects were profiled by immunosequencing and related to cytomegalovirus serostatus. Besides the first cohort of roughly 660 subjects, a separate validation cohort made up of 120 different subjects was used. High-throughput TCR immunosequencing, statistical association of individual TCRs with disease status, and machine learning were combined to predict cytomegalovirus infection status. To study patterns of TCR occurrence, a later analysis re-analyzed previously published TCR beta repertoires from several hundred donors and added high-resolution HLA genotyping. The later analysis used no new phenotypic data to find candidate immune exposures, relying instead on TCR beta sequences and their occurrence across donors. To decide whether each TCR beta V gene segment behaved as functional or pseudogenic, an earlier analysis of over 500 of the donors relied on high-throughput TCR beta sequencing. Donor age, sex, ethnicity and CMV serostatus were compiled alongside the repertoire data. In a later genetic analysis, genome-wide SNP genotypes for about 55% of the roughly 670 donors were used, and that subset was treated as a discovery cohort. Every repertoire in the discovery cohort had been generated on one and the same sequencing platform. HLA typing included class I and class II loci at four-digit resolution. Typing coverage varied by locus: about 620-630 donors for A, B, C, DRB1 and DQB1; around 560 for DQA1; 600 to 610 for DPA1; around 450 for DPB1. Several DR-DQ haplotypes were treated as single units for association and clustering because of strong linkage in the cohort. On average, about 200,000 unique TCR beta nucleotide sequences were sequenced per donor among 350 to 400 genotyped donors of the cohort, with roughly 19% of those sequences being non-productive. Study-level results and caveats: A later analysis associated 15,000 to 20,000 TCR beta sequences with specific HLA alleles at a false discovery rate of 0.05. Strong co-occurrence of HLA alleles, especially DR and DQ, made assigning TCR associations to individual alleles difficult. A later genetic analysis associated a missense DCLRE1C variant with V-gene and J-gene trimming of TCR beta chains, and an independent cohort replicated the association. The only immune exposure information available for the cohort was CMV serostatus. In vitro tests confirmed that a few of the cytomegalovirus-associated TCR beta chains recognize cytomegalovirus antigens. The study listed 164 TCR beta chains as associated with cytomegalovirus. The cohort was sequenced for TCR beta chains only, and without alpha or paired-chain data the features that could be detected were limited. The classifier was reported to diagnose cytomegalovirus status with high specificity and sensitivity in both the original and validation cohorts. According to a later analysis, TCR association rates differed among HLA loci, with DRB1 alleles showing the most associated TCRs and HLA-C alleles showing the fewest. Most TCR sequences were observed very rarely across donors, whereas some public TCRs were present in many individuals. According to the authors, the approach could potentially be generalized to other disease states and immunological phenotypes. In a later analysis, HLA-associated TCR beta chains showed more clonal expansion and lower generation probabilities than non-associated chains that were equally common. The earlier analysis of some 560 of the donors excluded fewer than 20 rarely observed V segments, including chromosome 9 orphons, because counts were too low. A further reported finding was that TCR beta sequences accurately predicted the HLA-A and HLA-B alleles for most subjects in the first cohort. Because the 87-base-pair reads could not distinguish some IMGT-functional V segments, including TRBV6-2 and TRBV6-3, those segments were excluded. A group of highly shared sequence variants was considered likely to be a technical artifact of the sequencing pipeline. Compared with the approximately 600-donor mean, donors in an Asian-associated ancestry cluster had fewer N-insertions in productive TCRs, according to a later genetic analysis. In an earlier analysis of 587 of the donors, most TCR beta V segments appeared in productive rearrangements about 87% or about 30% of the time, broadly matching IMGT annotations. Most CMV-associated TCR beta chains appeared to be HLA-restricted in a later analysis, and the HLA associations seemed to be driven largely by CMV exposure. Linkage disequilibrium might explain the correlated functional status among segregating V segments, but an unknown experimental factor could not be excluded. The presence/absence analyses assumed that sequencing depth was roughly uniform across donors, and that assumption may not be true. A later analysis reported that several top co-occurrence clusters appeared linked to parvovirus B19, influenza, CMV and Epstein-Barr virus. HLA typing was unavailable for some donors at each locus, so association tests used only the typed subset.

The method behind the library was the immunoSEQ multiplex PCR assay. For the multiplex PCR, a mixture combining 60 forward primers for TCR Vbeta segments and 13 reverse primers for TCR Jbeta segments was used. A multiplex PCR assay on genomic DNA amplified the CDR3 region of rearranged TCR beta genes. On the Illumina HiSeq System, the amplified TCR beta libraries were sequenced as 87-base-pair reads. As for the original processing: A later analysis tallied tens of millions of unique TCR beta chains across the 600 to 700 repertoires, and around 9.9 million of those chains were shared by two or more donors. A nearest-neighbor algorithm error-corrected the raw reads and collapsed the reads into unique sequences, merging closely related sequences to remove PCR and sequencing errors. To assign V, D and J gene segments, CDR3 sequences were aligned to IMGT reference sequences. Each retained sequence needed at least a six-nucleotide match to both a V gene segment and a J gene segment. A rearrangement was called productive if the CDR3 had no stop codons and remained in frame with V and J, and every other rearrangement was called non-productive. CDR3 was defined by IMGT convention, running from the second conserved V-encoded cysteine to the conserved J-encoded phenylalanine. The earlier analysis of approximately 590 of the donors excluded any sequence lacking an unambiguous match to a single V gene segment. In an earlier analysis of a few hundred of the donors, V segments were called functional above 56.7% productive rearrangements and were called segregating when the between-donor standard deviation exceeded 5%. To diagnose cytomegalovirus status from the catalog of TCR beta chain sequences, a statistical classification framework was built. In a later analysis, V and J genes were assigned by comparing TCR nucleotide sequences against IMGT/GENE-DB human TR gene sequences. A later analysis assigned CDR3 sequences and most-parsimonious VDJ recombination scenarios with the TCRdist pipeline. In a later analysis, each TCR beta chain was defined by its CDR3 amino acid sequence together with its V-gene family, and reads without a unique V-gene family were excluded. A later analysis removed several hundred highly shared, low-generation-probability nucleotide sequences to deal with suspected cross-contamination and a sequencing artifact. For each public chain, a later analysis derived a clonal expansion index from normalized ranks of inferred template counts within each repertoire. Generation probabilities in a later analysis came from a VDJ recombination model fitted to out-of-frame rearrangements, and those results were checked against IGoR. In a later analysis, TCR-TCR, TCR-HLA and TCR-CMV co-occurrence was scored with hypergeometric tests, and a repertoire-size bias correction was applied to TCR pairs. To estimate false discovery rates, a later analysis permuted the HLA or CMV assignments 20 times. In a later analysis, co-occurring TCRs were grouped using DBSCAN, with TCRdist sequence similarity added in when clustering inside HLA-allele-positive subsets. Repertoires with fewer than 30,000 or more than 120,000 public chains, plus five repertoires with anomalous nucleotide sharing, were excluded from co-occurrence clustering. The immuneACCESS repertoire file appears here via TCRdb, limited to in-frame rearrangements. These files lack a portion of the clones; in checked studies, under half of the deficit traces to unresolved V genes, and the cause of the others is not known. Clone size and the V and J calls come from that table; the DNA yielded D and trimming. In all, the sample holds tens of thousands of clones, and around 80% of those were seen once. The ten largest make up roughly 25% of the sample.

The cohort was made up of around 720 healthy bone marrow donors. Cohort members were all nominally healthy when sampled, although unrecorded immune exposures were likely present. The donor tested CMV seropositive, placing the donor among the roughly 300 seropositive members of the cohort. Each donor provided a peripheral blood sample, and peripheral blood mononuclear cells were used for TCR beta sequencing. The Qiagen DNeasy Blood Extraction Kit was used to extract genomic DNA from the blood cell samples. A note on this clone: Its antigen remains undetermined. Base quality data are lacking; no much larger clone is found one base away.

Looking up the germline V gene (reference sequence) yields CDR1 SGHAT and CDR2 FQDESV. Including cysteine and phenylalanine, the CDR3 has 15 amino acids. Only CDR3 DNA is held: 45 bases, read in frame from base 1. Trimming at the junction amounts to 0 bases on V and 0 bases on J, and the germline ends lie 9 bases apart. The receptor chain draws on TRBV11-1 and TRBJ2-7, with a weak D call of TRBD1 (7 bases match). This receptor was obtained from a woman in her 40s in good health and CMV-seropositive. The specimen was PBMCs. The bases are TGTGCCAGCAGCTTAGCCCAGGGGGGCTCCTACGAGCAGTACTTC. It codes for CASSLAQGGSYEQYF. Outside the CDR3, residues come from the reference TRBV11-1 and TRBJ2-7 proteins, so the full variable domain is: EAEVAQSPRYKITEKSQAVAFWCDPISGHATLYWYRQILGQGPELLVQFQDESVVDDSQLPKDRFSAERLKGVDSTLKIQPAELGDSAMYLCASSLAQGGSYEQYFGPGTRLTVT.